The 4 T cell receptor beta chains below were found in one sample sequenced in a study of shared clonotypes between healthy human individuals. Only in-frame clones appear in the TCRdb table, and some are missing; sequencing was by immunoSEQ multiplex PCR. The sample lists under 200,000 clones; about 93% were seen once. Sample: naive CD4+ T cells sorted from blood. Subset noted: CD45RA+ positively selected. The receptors originated from a woman aged 25 to 45 in good health.

The chain has TRBV5-1 and TRBJ1-4, with D maybe TRBD1 (6 bases). The germline CDR1 and CDR2 sequences are SGHRS and YFSETQ. CDR3 length: 17 residues. V lost 0 bases to trimming and J lost 5 bases, with 17 bases between them. CDR3 amino acids: CASSLVARGGANEKLFF. DNA of the CDR3: TGCGCCAGCAGCTTGGTAGCTCGCGGGGGGGCCAATGAAAAACTGTTTTTT.

The chain recombines TRBV9 with TRBJ1-2, with 8 bases fitting TRBD1. This CDR3 has 16 amino acids. Germline V gene sequence: CDR1 SGDLS, CDR2 YYNGEE. Germline trimming cut 3 bases from V and 5 bases from J; bases unmatched to any gene: 12. The CDR3: CASSAGQALRLYGYTF. In DNA, the CDR3 is TGTGCCAGCAGCGCGGGACAGGCTCTCCGTTTGTATGGCTACACCTTC. The entire variable domain, with the rest obtained from reference TRBV9 and TRBJ1-2, is as follows: DSGVTQTPKHLITATGQRVTLRCSPRSGDLSVYWYQQSLDQGLQFLIQYYNGEERAKGNILERFSAQQFPDLHSELNLSSLELGDSALYFCASSAGQALRLYGYTFGSGTRLTVV.

V and J are TRBV5-4 and TRBJ2-7; 8 nucleotides align to TRBD1. This CDR3 region has 13 residues. CDR1 is SGHNT, CDR2 YYREEE, per germline (reference sequence). V gave up 6 bases and J gave up 5 bases; unmatched junction bases: 7. The CDR3 nucleotides read TGTGCCAGCACCGGGACAGGCCCTCACGAGCAGTACTTC. Residues: CASTGTGPHEQYF.

V usage is TRBV7-2 and J usage is TRBJ2-2; 9 nucleotides match TRBD1. The CDR3 is made up of 15 amino acids. Unmatched junction bases numbered 7, after V lost 4 bases and J lost 7 bases. Looked up from germline, CDR1 is SGHTA and CDR2 is FQGNSA. In DNA, the CDR3 is TGTGCCAGCAGCTCGGGACAGGGTTGGAACGGGGAGCTGTTTTTT. Residues: CASSSGQGWNGELFF.